This T cell receptor (beta chain) is drawn from a study of shared clonotypes between healthy human individuals. Overall study context: Used for every donor were three CD4 naive, three CD4 memory, two CD8 naive and one CD8 memory plate. Regarding the study as a whole: The diversity represented, both genetic and in exposure history, was limited by few donors.

This clone came up a few times. The antigen is undetermined. On sorted subsets, replicate PCRs used about 200 ng DNA, or roughly 30,000 T cell genomes. This table comes from immunoSEQ multiplex PCR, and its TCRdb copy is limited to in-frame clones, with some not included. The sample lists some 2.4 million clones; approximately 93% were seen once. What was sequenced was naive CD4+ T cells from PBMCs. Documented subset: CD45RA+ positively selected. The TCR originated in a man aged 18 to 30 in good health. Some clones in this sample may be carry-over from other donors' samples.

This CDR3 reads CASRRDFLYEQYF. The CDR3 DNA follows: TGTGCCAGCCGACGGGACTTCCTATACGAGCAGTACTTC. The J gene is TRBJ2-7, the V gene TRBV2; D is possibly TRBD2 (6 bases). The CDR3 spans 13 residues. The germline V gene has CDR1 SNHLY and CDR2 FYNNEI. Trimming removed 8 bases from V and 4 bases from J, with 15 bases in between.